Described below is a single T cell receptor beta chain sequence and its context. As yet, its antigen is unknown. These data originate in a study of T-cell memory formation after mild COVID-19. Looking at the study overall: Each donor largely had its own TCR clusters. General study findings and limits: Some SARS-CoV-2-responding clones were already detected in memory before infection. Contracting clones from day 15 to 85 had balanced CD4/CD8; later expanders favoured CD4+.

TCR alpha and TCR beta cDNA libraries carrying sample barcodes and UMIs came from 5'RACE with constant-segment primers. Using its own MiXCR run on the 5' RACE reads, TCRdb lists one record per CDR3 protein. This sample has more than 150,000 distinct CDR3 sequences, with roughly 11% found just once. This CDR3 is 14 amino acids long. The germline V gene encodes CDR1 DFQATT and CDR2 SNEGSKA (reference sequence). V gave up 4 bases and J gave up 0 bases, with 10 bases separating them. The sequencing sample was made of PBMCs or a T cell subset sorted from them (not recorded which). This sequence originates from a man between 18 and 29 years old who had mild COVID-19 (a few samples of this study predate the infection). Cell type and time point are not known. V gene TRBV20-1 combines with J gene TRBJ2-1; possible D gene TRBD2, 5 bases. In DNA, the CDR3 is TGCAGTGCTAACGAGGGAAGCTCCTACAATGAGCAGTTCTTC. This codes for CSANEGSSYNEQFF.